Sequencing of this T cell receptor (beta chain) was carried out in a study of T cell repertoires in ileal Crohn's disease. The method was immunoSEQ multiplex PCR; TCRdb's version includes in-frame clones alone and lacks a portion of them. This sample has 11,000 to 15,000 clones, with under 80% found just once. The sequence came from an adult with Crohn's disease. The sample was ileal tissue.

CDR3 loop: CSVAVRQNTEAFF. The CDR3 region has the DNA TGCAGCGTTGCTGTTCGACAGAACACTGAAGCTTTCTTT. The V and J genes are TRBV29-1 and TRBJ1-1; no clear D gene. Trimming removed 4 bases at V and 1 base at J, with 10 bases between. Per the germline V gene, CDR1 is SQVTM and CDR2 is ANQGSEA. This CDR3 comprises 13 residues.